This T cell receptor (beta chain) was sequenced for a study of blood T cell repertoires in COVID-19. Assay used: immunoSEQ multiplex PCR; TCRdb lists only in-frame clones, some missing. The sample holds about 71,000 clones, more than 60% seen once. Trimming pared 2 bases from V and 0 bases from J, leaving 14 bases between. This CDR3 region has 17 residues. The germline gives CDR1 LGHNA, CDR2 YSLEER. Sequencing was carried out using peripheral blood. The chain has TRBV4-3 and TRBJ1-3; tentative D call: TRBD1 (5 bases). This TCR was recovered from a woman older than 75 with active or convalescent COVID-19. The DNA of the CDR3 is TGCGCCAGCAGCCAAACCCGGGGGAGCCACTCTGGAAACACCATATATTTT. It translates to CASSQTRGSHSGNTIYF.